This T cell receptor (beta chain) was profiled in a study of CD8 T cells in Susac syndrome (dated by TCRdb to between 2018 and 2020). For context, the study as a whole: Repertoire sequencing was used to test whether CD8+ T cell activation and differentiation in Susac syndrome was antigen driven. General study outcomes and caveats: The TCR sequencing and HLA analysis was acknowledged to have included a relatively small number of individuals.

RNA was extracted using the RNeasy kit, and roughly 0.5 to 1 ug of the RNA was reverse transcribed with random hexamers. TCR beta CDR3 regions were amplified with the immunoSEQ multiplex PCR assay covering 54 Vbeta and 13 Jbeta segments. PCR amplification bias was corrected using a synthetic template baseline for primer optimization and computational correction. As for the authors' bioinformatics: Reads were annotated to V, D and J genes according to IMGT and were analyzed with immunoSEQ Analyzer, with only productive sequences retained. Clonality was computed as one minus Shannon entropy normalized by log2 of the number of productive unique sequences. For each patient and control, public and private clones were evaluated within the 100 most prevalent clones. Susac-specific clones were defined as absent from healthy and MS cohorts, over a thousand published viral clones and other ImmuneACCESS disease sequences. In-frame beta chains were kept once TCRdb had trimmed the public reads at Q25 with fastp and called clones with MiXCR. Entries are consolidated by CDR3 protein sequence, retaining the most common genes and DNA. TCRdb assigned the V and J calls; the authors' analysis was not used. The sample table holds approximately 230,000 distinct CDR3 sequences, of which 85% to 95% were seen once. Roughly 0.07% of the sample goes to the ten largest clones.

The CDR3 contains 13 residues, cysteine and phenylalanine counted. Only the CDR3 part of the read is kept: 39 bases, read in frame from the first base. The germline V end is reduced by 7 bases and the J end by 4 bases; junction bases left unmatched: 7. In the germline V gene, CDR1 corresponds to SGHRS and CDR2 to YFSETQ. High-throughput TCR beta sequencing profiled peripheral blood CD8+ and CD4+ T cells from healthy donors, Susac syndrome patients and multiple sclerosis patients. The multiple sclerosis controls were treatment-naive patients whose relapsing-remitting disease, either stable or active, fulfilled the revised McDonald criteria. CD8+ TEMRA cells were enriched by FACS, while bulk CD8+ and CD4+ T cells were purified by magnetic negative isolation. Blood was collected in EDTA tubes and processed within 24 hours, with PBMCs isolated through density gradient centrifugation. PBMCs intended for TCR sequencing were cryopreserved in liquid nitrogen and were subsequently thawed in a 37 degrees C water bath. The sorted or isolated CD4+, CD8+ and CD8+ TEMRA cells had a purity of 90% or higher.

In its sample, this clonotype was seen once. It has no known antigen specificity. No per-base quality is available; no much larger clone lies one base away. A lone read gives weak evidence. The chain is made from TRBV5-1 and TRBJ2-7; TRBD1 matches 8 bases in the middle. The TCR comes from a human donor with multiple sclerosis. The source material was CD4+ T cells from PBMCs. The nucleotides read TGCGCCAGCTCGTGGACAGGGTATTACGAGCAGTACTTC. The translation is CASSWTGYYEQYF. The full variable domain, with segments outside the CDR3 supplied by the reference TRBV5-1 and TRBJ2-7 proteins, appears as KAGVTQTPRYLIKTRGQQVTLSCSPISGHRSVSWYQQTPGQGLQFLFEYFSETQRNKGNFPGRFSGRQFSNSRSEMNVSTLELGDSALYLCASSWTGYYEQYFGPGTRLTVT.